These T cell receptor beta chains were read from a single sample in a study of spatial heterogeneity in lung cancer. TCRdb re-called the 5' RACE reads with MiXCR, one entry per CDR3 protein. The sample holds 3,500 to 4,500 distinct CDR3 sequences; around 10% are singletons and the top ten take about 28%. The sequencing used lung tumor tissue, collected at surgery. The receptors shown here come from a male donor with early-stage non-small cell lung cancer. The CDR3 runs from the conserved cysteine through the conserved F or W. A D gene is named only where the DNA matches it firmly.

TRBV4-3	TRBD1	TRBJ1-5	CASSQDDRDLQPQHF
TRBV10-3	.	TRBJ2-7	CAISPGGTYEQYF
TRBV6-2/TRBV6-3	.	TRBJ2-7	CASSSLIDGSYEQYF
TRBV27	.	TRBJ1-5	CASSRAAVGQPQHF
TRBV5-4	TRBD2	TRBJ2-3	CASSLATGLVDRRTDTQYF
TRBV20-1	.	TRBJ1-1	CSASRAGSATEAFF
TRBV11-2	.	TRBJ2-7	CASRSGSYEQYF
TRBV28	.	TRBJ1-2	CASSPGSNYGYTF
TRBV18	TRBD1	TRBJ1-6	CASSIRGQGAFSSPLHF
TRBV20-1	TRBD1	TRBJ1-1	CSASYGDRVNTEAFF
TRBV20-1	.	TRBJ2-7	CSARYPGGLYEQYF
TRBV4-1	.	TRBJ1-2	CASSQERGYTF
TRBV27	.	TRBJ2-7	CASSFGTEQYF
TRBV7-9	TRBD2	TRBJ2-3	CASSLIAGGRTDTQYF
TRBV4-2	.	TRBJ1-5	CASSQDGGGSNQPQHF
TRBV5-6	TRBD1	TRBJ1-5	CASSPRWTGGPQPQHF
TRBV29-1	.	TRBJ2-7	CSVNLASRDKGYEQYF
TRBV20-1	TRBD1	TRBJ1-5	CSARGQQGVKNQPQHF
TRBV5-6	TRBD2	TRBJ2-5	CASSLGTSAREETQYF
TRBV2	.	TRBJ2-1	CASSSDGSSYNEQFF
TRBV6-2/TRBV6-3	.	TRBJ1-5	CASSTHRVTNQPQHF
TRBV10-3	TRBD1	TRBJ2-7	CAILSGQGGEQYF
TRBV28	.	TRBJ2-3	CASSLSGGTDTQYF
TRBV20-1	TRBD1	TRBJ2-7	CSARGGTATYEQYF